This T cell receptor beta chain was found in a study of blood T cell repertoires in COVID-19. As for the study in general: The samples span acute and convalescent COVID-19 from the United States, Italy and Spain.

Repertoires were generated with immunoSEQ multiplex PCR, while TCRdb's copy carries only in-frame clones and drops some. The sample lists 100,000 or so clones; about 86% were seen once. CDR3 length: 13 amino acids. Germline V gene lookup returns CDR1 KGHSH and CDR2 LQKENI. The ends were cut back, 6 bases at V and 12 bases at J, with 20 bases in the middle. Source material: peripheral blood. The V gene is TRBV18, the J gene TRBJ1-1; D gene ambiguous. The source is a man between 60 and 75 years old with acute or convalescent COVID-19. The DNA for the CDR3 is TGTGCCAGCTCGCGCTCCATTCGCAGCGACCCTTTCTTT. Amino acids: CASSRSIRSDPFF.